Listed below are T cell receptor beta chains from one sample, sequenced in a study of blood T cell repertoires in COVID-19. Profiled with immunoSEQ multiplex PCR; TCRdb holds only in-frame clones, not every one. In the table there are 130,000 to 150,000 clones, around 85% of which are singletons. The sample consisted of peripheral blood. The receptors were gathered from a woman in her sixties or seventies with COVID-19, enrolled during active disease. The CDR3 runs from the conserved cysteine through the conserved F or W. A row's size may be missing; if present it is once, few, many or a size class.

V gene: TRBV4-2; clone size: .; CDR3 protein: CASSPGGSYGYTF
V gene: TRBV19; clone size: .; CDR3 protein: CASSSGQGLYNSPLHF
V gene: TRBV13; clone size: .; CDR3 protein: CASSTGTGNTQPQHF
V gene: TRBV29-1; clone size: .; CDR3 protein: CSVTTGGGTEAFF
V gene: TRBV7-8; clone size: .; CDR3 protein: CASSLQPHPGTEAFF
V gene: TRBV10-3; clone size: .; CDR3 protein: CAIRTGFNEKLFF
V gene: TRBV2; clone size: .; CDR3 protein: CATNRDRRNTGELFF
V gene: TRBV25-1; clone size: .; CDR3 protein: CASSDLRTLYF
V gene: TRBV4-1; clone size: .; CDR3 protein: CASSPYHLTSGGGTQYF
V gene: TRBV4-1; clone size: .; CDR3 protein: CASSQDWDRGQTQYF
V gene: TRBV19; clone size: .; CDR3 protein: CASSVLAGISTDTQYF
V gene: TRBV4-1; clone size: few; CDR3 protein: CASSQTGQGAVIQPQHF
V gene: TRBV27; clone size: once; CDR3 protein: CASSRGGATEAFF
V gene: TRBV2; clone size: .; CDR3 protein: CASQARSGGYLRTYEQYF